The clone carrying this T cell receptor beta chain has at least ten counts. The antigen remains unidentified. MiXCR was run by TCRdb on the reads, yielding one entry per CDR3 protein. Counted here are 45,000 to 50,000 distinct CDR3 sequences, roughly 18% occurring once; the ten biggest clones make up 53%. This CDR3 contains 14 residues. Germline-derived CDR1 and CDR2 are SNHLY and FYNNEI. The junction had 7 bases not matched to a gene; V was cut back by 8 bases and J by 1 base. The sample is drawn from a study of T cell repertoires in cytomegalovirus infection. Background on the study: Public TCR beta signatures were indicative of both CMV infection and a matching HLA type.

Whole-study findings and limits: People with CMV and the relevant HLA were identified by cumulative public TCR beta family frequency. The ex vivo response was dominated by HLA-C-restricted CMV-specific TCR beta clonotypes.

The rearrangement joins TRBV2 to TRBJ1-1; 7 nucleotides align to TRBD1. The TCR comes from a human donor in good health (CMV status not recorded). Some clones in this sample may be carry-over from other donors' samples. The sequencing used CD8+ T cells from cultured PBMCs, collected from culture after CMV antigen stimulation. CDR3 nucleotides: TGTGCCAGCTCCGACAGGGATCGGAACACTGAAGCTTTCTTT. It encodes CASSDRDRNTEAFF.